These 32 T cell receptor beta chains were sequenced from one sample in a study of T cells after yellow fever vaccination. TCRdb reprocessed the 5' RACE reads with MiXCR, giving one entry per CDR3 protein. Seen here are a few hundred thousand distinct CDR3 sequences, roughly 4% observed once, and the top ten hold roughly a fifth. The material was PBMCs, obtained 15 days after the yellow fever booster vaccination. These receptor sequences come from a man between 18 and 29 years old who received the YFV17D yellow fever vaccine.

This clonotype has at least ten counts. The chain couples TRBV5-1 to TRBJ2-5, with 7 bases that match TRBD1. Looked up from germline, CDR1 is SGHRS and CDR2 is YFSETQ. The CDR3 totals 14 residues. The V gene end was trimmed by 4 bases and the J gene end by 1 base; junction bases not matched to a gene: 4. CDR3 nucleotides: TGCGCCAGCAGCAATCCAGGGGGCCAAGAGACCCAGTACTTC. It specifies CASSNPGGQETQYF. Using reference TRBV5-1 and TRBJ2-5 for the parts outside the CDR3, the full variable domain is KAGVTQTPRYLIKTRGQQVTLSCSPISGHRSVSWYQQTPGQGLQFLFEYFSETQRNKGNFPGRFSGRQFSNSRSEMNVSTLELGDSALYLCASSNPGGQETQYFGPGTRLLVL.

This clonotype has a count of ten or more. The DNA of the CDR3 is TGCGCCAGCAGCCAAGAGGGAGGAAGGGCCCGAGGAGAGACCCAGTACTTC. As protein: CASSQEGGRARGETQYF. This sequence joins TRBV4-3 and TRBJ2-5, with D perhaps matching TRBD2 (6 bases). This CDR3 has 17 amino acids. Germline V gene lookup returns CDR1 LGHNA and CDR2 YSLEER. V was clipped by 0 bases and J by 4 bases, with 18 bases between them.

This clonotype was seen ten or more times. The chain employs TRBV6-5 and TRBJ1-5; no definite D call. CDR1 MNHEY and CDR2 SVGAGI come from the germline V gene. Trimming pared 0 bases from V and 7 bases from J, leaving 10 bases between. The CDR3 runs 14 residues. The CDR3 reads CASSYSVSWQPQHF. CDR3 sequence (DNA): TGTGCCAGCAGTTACTCTGTTAGTTGGCAGCCCCAGCATTTT.

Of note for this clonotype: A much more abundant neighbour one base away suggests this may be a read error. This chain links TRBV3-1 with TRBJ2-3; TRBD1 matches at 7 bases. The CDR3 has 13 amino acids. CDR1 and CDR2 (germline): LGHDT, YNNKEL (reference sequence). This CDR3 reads CASSQLGGDRQYF. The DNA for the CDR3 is TGTGCCAGCAGCCAGCTAGGGGGCGATAGGCAGTATTTT.

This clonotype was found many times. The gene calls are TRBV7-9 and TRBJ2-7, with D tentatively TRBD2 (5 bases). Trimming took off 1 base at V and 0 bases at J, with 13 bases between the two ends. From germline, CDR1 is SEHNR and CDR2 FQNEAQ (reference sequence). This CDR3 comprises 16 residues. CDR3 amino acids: CASSLGGSGSSYEQYV. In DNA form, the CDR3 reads TGTGCCAGCAGCTTAGGAGGAAGCGGCAGCTCCTACGAGCAGTACGTC.

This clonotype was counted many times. The CDR3 DNA sequence: TGTGCCAGCAGTTTTAACAGGGGCAGGGAAAACATTCAGTACTTC. Translating it yields CASSFNRGRENIQYF. The chain is built from TRBV12-3 or TRBV12-4 and TRBJ2-4, with 7 bases lining up with TRBD1. With 3 bases clipped from V and 5 bases from J, the junction kept 7 bases outside the gene matches. The CDR3 is made up of 15 amino acids.

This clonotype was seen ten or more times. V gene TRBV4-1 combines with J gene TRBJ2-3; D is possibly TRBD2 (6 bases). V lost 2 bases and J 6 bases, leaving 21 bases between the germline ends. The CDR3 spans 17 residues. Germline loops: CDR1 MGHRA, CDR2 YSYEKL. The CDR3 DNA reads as TGCGCCAGCAGCCAAACGACTTTTTCCCCCGCGGGGGATACGCAGTATTTT. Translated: CASSQTTFSPAGDTQYF.

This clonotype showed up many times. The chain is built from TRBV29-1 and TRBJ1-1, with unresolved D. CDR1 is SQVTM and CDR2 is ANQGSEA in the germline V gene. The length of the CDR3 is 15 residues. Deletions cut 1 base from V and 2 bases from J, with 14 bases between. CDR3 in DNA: TGCAGCGTTGAAGGTTTAGACGGTACAAACACTGAAGCTTTCTTT. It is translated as CSVEGLDGTNTEAFF.

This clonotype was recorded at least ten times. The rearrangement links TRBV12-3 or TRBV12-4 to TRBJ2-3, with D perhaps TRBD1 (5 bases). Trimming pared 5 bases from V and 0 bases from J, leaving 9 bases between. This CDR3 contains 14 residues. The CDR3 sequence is CASSAKGSTDTQYF. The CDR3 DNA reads TGTGCCAGCAGTGCAAAGGGGAGCACAGATACGCAGTATTTT.

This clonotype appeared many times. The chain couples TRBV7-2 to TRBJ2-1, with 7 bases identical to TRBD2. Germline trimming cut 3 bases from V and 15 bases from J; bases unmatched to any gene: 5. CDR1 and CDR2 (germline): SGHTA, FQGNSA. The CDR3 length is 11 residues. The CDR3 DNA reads TGTGCCAGCAGCTTTCTAGCGGTATTGTTCTTC. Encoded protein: CASSFLAVLFF.

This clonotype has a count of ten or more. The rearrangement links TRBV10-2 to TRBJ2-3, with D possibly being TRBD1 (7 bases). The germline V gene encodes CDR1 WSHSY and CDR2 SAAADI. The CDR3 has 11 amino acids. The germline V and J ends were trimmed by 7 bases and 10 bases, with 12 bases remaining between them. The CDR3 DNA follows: TGCGCCAGCACCCAGGGGGGAGCGCAGTATTTT. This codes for CASTQGGAQYF.

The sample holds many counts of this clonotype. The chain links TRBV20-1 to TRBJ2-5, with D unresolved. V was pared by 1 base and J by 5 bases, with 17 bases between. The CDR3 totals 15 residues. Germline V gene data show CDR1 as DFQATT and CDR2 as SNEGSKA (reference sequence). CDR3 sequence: CSARAVVEQLETQYF. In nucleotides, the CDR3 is TGCAGTGCTAGAGCTGTGGTTGAACAGTTGGAGACCCAGTACTTC.

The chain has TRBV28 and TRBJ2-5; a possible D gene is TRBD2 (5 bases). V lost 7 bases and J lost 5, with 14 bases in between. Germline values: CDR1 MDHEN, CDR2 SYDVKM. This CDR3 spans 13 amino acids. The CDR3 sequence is CASTGLPLETQYF. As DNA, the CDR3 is TGTGCCAGCACCGGACTGCCTTTGGAGACCCAGTACTTC.

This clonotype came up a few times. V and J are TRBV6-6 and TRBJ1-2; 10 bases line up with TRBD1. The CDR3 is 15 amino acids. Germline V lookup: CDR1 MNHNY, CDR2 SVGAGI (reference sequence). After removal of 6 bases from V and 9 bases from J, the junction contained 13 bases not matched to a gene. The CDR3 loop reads CASSLTGTGVWSYTF. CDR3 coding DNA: TGTGCCAGCAGCCTGACCGGGACAGGGGTTTGGAGCTACACCTTC.

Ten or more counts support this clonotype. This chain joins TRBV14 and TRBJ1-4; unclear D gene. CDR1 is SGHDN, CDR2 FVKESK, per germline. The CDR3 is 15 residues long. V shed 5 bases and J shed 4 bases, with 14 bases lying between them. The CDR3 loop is CASSAFWGNNEKLFF. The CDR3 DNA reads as TGTGCCAGCAGCGCGTTTTGGGGAAATAATGAAAAACTGTTTTTT.

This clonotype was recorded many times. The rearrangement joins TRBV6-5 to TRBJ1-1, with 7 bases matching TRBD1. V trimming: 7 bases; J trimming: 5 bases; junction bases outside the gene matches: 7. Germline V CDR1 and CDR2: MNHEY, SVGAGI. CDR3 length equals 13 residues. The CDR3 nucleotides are TGTGCCAGCACGCCCCCGGGACAGACTGAAGCTTTCTTT. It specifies CASTPPGQTEAFF.

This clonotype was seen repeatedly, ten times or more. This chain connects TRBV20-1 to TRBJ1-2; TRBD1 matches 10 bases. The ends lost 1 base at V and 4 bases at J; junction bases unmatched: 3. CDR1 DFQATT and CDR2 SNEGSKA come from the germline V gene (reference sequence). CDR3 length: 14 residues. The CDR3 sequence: CSARVRQGAYGYTF. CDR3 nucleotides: TGCAGTGCTAGAGTAAGACAGGGGGCCTATGGCTACACCTTC.

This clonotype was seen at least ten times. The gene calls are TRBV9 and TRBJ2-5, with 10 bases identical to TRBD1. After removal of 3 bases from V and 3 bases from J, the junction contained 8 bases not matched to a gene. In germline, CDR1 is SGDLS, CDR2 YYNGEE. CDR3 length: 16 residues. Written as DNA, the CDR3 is TGTGCCAGCAGCGCAGGACAGGGGGGGTATAAAGAGACCCAGTACTTC. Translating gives CASSAGQGGYKETQYF.

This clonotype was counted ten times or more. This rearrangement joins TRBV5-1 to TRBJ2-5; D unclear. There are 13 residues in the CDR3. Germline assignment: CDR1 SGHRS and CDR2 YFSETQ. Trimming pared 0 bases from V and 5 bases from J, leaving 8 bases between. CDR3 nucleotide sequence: TGCGCCAGCAGCTTGGGGGTGTTCGAGACCCAGTACTTC. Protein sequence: CASSLGVFETQYF. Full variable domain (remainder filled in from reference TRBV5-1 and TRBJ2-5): KAGVTQTPRYLIKTRGQQVTLSCSPISGHRSVSWYQQTPGQGLQFLFEYFSETQRNKGNFPGRFSGRQFSNSRSEMNVSTLELGDSALYLCASSLGVFETQYFGPGTRLLVL.

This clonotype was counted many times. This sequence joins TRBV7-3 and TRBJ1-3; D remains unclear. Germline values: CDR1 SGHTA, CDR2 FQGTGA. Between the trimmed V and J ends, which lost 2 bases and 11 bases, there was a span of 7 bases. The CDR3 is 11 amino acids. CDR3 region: CASSLGIAIYF. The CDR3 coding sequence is TGTGCCAGCAGCTTAGGGATCGCCATATATTTT.

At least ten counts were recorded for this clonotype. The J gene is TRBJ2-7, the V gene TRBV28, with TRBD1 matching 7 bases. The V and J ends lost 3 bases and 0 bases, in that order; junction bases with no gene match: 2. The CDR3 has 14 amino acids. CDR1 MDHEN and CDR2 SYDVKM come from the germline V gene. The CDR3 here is CASSFTGASYEQYV. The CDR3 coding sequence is TGTGCCAGCAGTTTCACAGGGGCCTCCTACGAGCAGTACGTC.

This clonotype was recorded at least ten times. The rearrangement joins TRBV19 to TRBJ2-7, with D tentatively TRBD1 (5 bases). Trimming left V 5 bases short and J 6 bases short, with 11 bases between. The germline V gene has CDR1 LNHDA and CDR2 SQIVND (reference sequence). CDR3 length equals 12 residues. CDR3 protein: CASSPGIAEQYF. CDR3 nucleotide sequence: TGTGCCAGTAGTCCAGGGATTGCCGAGCAGTACTTC.

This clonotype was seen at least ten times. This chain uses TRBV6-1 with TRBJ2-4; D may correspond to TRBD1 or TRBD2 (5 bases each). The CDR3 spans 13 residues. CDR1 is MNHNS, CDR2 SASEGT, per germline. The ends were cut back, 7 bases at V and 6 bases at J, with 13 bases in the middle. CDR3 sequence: CASKFGGGNIQYF. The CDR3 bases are TGTGCCAGCAAATTCGGTGGGGGAAACATTCAGTACTTC.

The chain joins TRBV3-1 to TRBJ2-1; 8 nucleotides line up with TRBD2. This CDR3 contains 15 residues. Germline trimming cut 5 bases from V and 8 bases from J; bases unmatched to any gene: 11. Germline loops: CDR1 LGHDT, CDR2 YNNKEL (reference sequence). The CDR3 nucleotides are TGTGCCAGCAGCTCTCGGGGGGGGCCCGGAGATGAGCAGTTCTTC. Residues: CASSSRGGPGDEQFF.

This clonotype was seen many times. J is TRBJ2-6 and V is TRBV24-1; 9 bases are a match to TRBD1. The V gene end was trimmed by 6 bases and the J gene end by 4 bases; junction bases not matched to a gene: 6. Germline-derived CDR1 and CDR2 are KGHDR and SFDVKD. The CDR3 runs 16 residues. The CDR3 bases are TGTGCCACCAGTCCCGGGACAGGGTCAGGGGCCAACGTCCTGACTTTC. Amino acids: CATSPGTGSGANVLTF.

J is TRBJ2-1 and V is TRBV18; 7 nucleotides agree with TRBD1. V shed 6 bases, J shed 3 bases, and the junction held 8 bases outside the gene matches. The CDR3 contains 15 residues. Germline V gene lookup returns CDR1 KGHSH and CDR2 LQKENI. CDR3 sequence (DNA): TGTGCCAGCTCGCACCGGGACAGCTACTACAATGAGCAGTTCTTC. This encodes CASSHRDSYYNEQFF.

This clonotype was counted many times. CDR3 in DNA: TGTGCCAGCAGTGAAGCTTGGCAGGGGCAGCGTAGTGAAGCTTTCTTT. Translated, it gives CASSEAWQGQRSEAFF. The chain employs TRBV6-1 and TRBJ1-1, with D possibly being TRBD1 (6 bases). CDR1 MNHNS and CDR2 SASEGT come from the germline V gene. V was shortened by 0 bases and J by 7 bases, with 18 bases between the two germline ends. The CDR3 loop spans 16 amino acids.

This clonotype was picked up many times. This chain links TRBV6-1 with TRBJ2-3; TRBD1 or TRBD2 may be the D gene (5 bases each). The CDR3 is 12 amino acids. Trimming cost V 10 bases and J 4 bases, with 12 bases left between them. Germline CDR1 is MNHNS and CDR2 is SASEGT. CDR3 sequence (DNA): TGTGCCACTTCGGGGACCGCAGATACGCAGTATTTT. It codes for CATSGTADTQYF.

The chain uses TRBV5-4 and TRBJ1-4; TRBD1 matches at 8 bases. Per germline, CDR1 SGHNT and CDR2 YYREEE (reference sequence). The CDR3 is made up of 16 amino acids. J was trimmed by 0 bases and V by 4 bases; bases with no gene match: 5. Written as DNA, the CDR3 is TGTGCCAGCAGCGAAGGACAGGGTGCAACTAATGAAAAACTGTTTTTT. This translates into CASSEGQGATNEKLFF.

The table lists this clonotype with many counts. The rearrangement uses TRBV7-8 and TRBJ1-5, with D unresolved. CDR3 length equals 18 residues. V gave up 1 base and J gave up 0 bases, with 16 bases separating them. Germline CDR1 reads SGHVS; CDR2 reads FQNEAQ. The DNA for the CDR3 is TGTGCCAGCAGCTTAGTATCCGGTGGAGGGCATAGCAATCAGCCCCAGCATTTT. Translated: CASSLVSGGGHSNQPQHF.

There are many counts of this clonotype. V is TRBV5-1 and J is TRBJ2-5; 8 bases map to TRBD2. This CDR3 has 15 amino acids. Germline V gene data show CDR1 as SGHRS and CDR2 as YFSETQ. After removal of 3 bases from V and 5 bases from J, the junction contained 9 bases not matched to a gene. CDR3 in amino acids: CASSSGGAEWETQYF. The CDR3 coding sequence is TGCGCCAGCAGCTCCGGGGGGGCCGAGTGGGAGACCCAGTACTTC. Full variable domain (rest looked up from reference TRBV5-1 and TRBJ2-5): KAGVTQTPRYLIKTRGQQVTLSCSPISGHRSVSWYQQTPGQGLQFLFEYFSETQRNKGNFPGRFSGRQFSNSRSEMNVSTLELGDSALYLCASSSGGAEWETQYFGPGTRLLVL.

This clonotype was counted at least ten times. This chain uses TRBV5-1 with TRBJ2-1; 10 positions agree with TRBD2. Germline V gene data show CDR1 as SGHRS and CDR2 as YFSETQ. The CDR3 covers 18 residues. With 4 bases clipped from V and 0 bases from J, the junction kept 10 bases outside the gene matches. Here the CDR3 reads CASSKTSGAESSYNEQFF. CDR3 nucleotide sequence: TGCGCCAGCAGCAAAACTAGCGGGGCCGAGAGCTCCTACAATGAGCAGTTCTTC.